This entry is about one TCR beta chain. The data belong to a study of response to subunit inactivated influenza vaccine. The CDR3 covers 19 residues. V was clipped by 0 bases and J by 0 bases, with 16 bases between them. Germline values: CDR1 SGHDT, CDR2 YYEEEE. A single record per CDR3 protein comes from TCRdb applying MiXCR to the RT-PCR reads. This sample has a few hundred thousand distinct CDR3 sequences, with about 11% found just once. The data also belong to a second study, concerning T cells expressing NK-cell markers. That publication notes: Template switching by 5'RACE with UMIs generated the TCR beta cDNA. The study drew TCR beta repertoires from sorted CD3+CD56+NKG2C+, CD3+CD56+NKG2C- and CD3+CD56-NKG2C+ T cells. CD8+ T cells in a handful of donors included dominant NKG2C+ clonotypes at about 1.0-8%. HCMV specificity of the expanded NKG2C+ T cell clones stayed unclear.

The sample was PBMCs from blood, taken on the day of vaccination. This chain connects TRBV5-6 to TRBJ2-6; no firm D call. This clonotype was sampled from a man aged 50 or older who received an inactivated influenza vaccine. CDR3 DNA sequence: TGTGCCAGCAGCTTGGTCTATCTTGGGCGAGACTCTGGGGCCAACGTCCTGACTTTC. Encoded protein: CASSLVYLGRDSGANVLTF. Drawing the rest from reference TRBV5-6 and TRBJ2-6, the complete variable domain is DAGVTQSPTHLIKTRGQQVTLRCSPKSGHDTVSWYQQALGQGPQFIFQYYEEEERQRGNFPDRFSGHQFPNYSSELNVNALLLGDSALYLCASSLVYLGRDSGANVLTFGAGSRLTVL.